Below, 10 T cell receptor beta chains from the same sample are listed, as sequenced in a study of T cells after yellow fever vaccination. Using its own MiXCR run on the 5' RACE reads, TCRdb lists one record per CDR3 protein. The data hold 620,000 or so distinct CDR3 sequences, with about 12% observed a single time. This sample comprised PBMCs, obtained on the day of the yellow fever booster vaccination. Source of these receptors: a man aged 25 to 40 who received the YFV17D yellow fever vaccine.

A few counts support this clonotype. The V and J genes are TRBV10-3 and TRBJ2-3, with TRBD2 matching over 9 bases. The CDR3 length is 14 residues. In germline, CDR1 is ENHRY, CDR2 SYGVKD. Trimming removed 11 bases from V and 4 bases from J; junction bases left unmatched: 10. CDR3 loop: CAVIAGASADTQYF. In DNA, the CDR3 is TGTGCCGTAATAGCGGGAGCAAGCGCAGATACGCAGTATTTT.

This clonotype has just a few counts. This sequence may be a read error, since a much larger clone differs from it by one base. The rearrangement links TRBV20-1 to TRBJ2-3; D is perhaps TRBD2 (7 bases). This CDR3 is 16 amino acids long. Germline CDR1 reads DFQATT; CDR2 reads SNEGSKA (reference sequence). The CDR3 DNA follows: TGCTGTGCTAGAGGGGGGGCGATCGCTAGCACAGATACGCAGTATTTT. Protein product: CCARGGAIASTDTQYF.

The chain links TRBV7-9 to TRBJ2-7; D is uncertain. Looked up from germline, CDR1 is SEHNR and CDR2 is FQNEAQ (reference sequence). V lost 1 base, J lost 9 bases, and 16 bases lay in between. CDR3 size: 14 residues. CDR3 amino acids: CASSLGQPSTSQYF. The CDR3 region has the DNA TGTGCCAGCAGCTTAGGGCAGCCCTCCACGTCGCAGTACTTC.

This chain joins TRBV12-3 or TRBV12-4 and TRBJ2-7; 7 bases line up with TRBD2. The CDR3 is 12 amino acids. V gave up 5 bases and J gave up 6 bases; unmatched junction bases: 4. CDR3 nucleotide sequence: TGTGCCAGCAGTAGGACTAGAGGCGAGCAGTACTTC. It yields the protein CASSRTRGEQYF.

This rearrangement joins TRBV19 to TRBJ2-2, with a possible D match to TRBD1 (6 bases). With 6 bases removed from V and 5 bases from J, the gap between germline ends came to 19 bases. The CDR3 sequence is 16 residues long. Germline V gene lookup returns CDR1 LNHDA and CDR2 SQIVND (reference sequence). CDR3 region: CASRSRRTGNTGELFF. CDR3 nucleotide sequence: TGTGCCAGTAGGAGTCGGAGAACAGGGAATACCGGGGAGCTGTTTTTT.

This clonotype was observed a few times. The chain combines TRBV29-1 with TRBJ2-1; 8 bases are shared with TRBD2. In germline, CDR1 is SQVTM, CDR2 ANQGSEA. Trimming at V came to 6 bases and at J to 9 bases, leaving 10 bases not matched to a gene. This CDR3 is 13 amino acids long. CDR3 region: CSVRSGSSSEQFF. CDR3 DNA sequence: TGCAGCGTCCGGAGCGGGAGTAGCAGTGAGCAGTTCTTC.

This rearrangement joins TRBV6-4 to TRBJ2-1, with D possibly being TRBD1 or TRBD2 (5 bases each). The CDR3 sequence is 16 residues long. V was cut by 0 bases and J by 6 bases, with 15 bases left in between. The V gene's germline CDR1 is MRHNA and CDR2 SNTAGT. CDR3 coding DNA: TGTGCCAGCAGTGACTCGATGGGACCCCAAAGCAATGAGCAGTTCTTC. Translated: CASSDSMGPQSNEQFF.

This clonotype was observed a handful of times. V is TRBV5-4 and J is TRBJ1-2, with D unresolved. The CDR3 spans 13 residues. The germline V gene has CDR1 SGHNT and CDR2 YYREEE (reference sequence). With 1 base removed from V and 3 bases from J, the gap between germline ends came to 7 bases. The CDR3 coding sequence is TGTGCCAGCAGCTTGAGGCTTGACTATGGCTACACCTTC. It is translated as CASSLRLDYGYTF.

This clonotype was observed a few times. The genes are TRBV7-9 and TRBJ2-5, with D perhaps matching TRBD1 (5 bases). The CDR3 consists of 15 residues. Trimming pared 5 bases from V and 2 bases from J, leaving 15 bases between. Germline V gene data show CDR1 as SEHNR and CDR2 as FQNEAQ (reference sequence). CDR3 in DNA: TGTGCCAGCAGCCCCAGGGCGGACACTCAAGAGACCCAGTACTTC. Translating gives CASSPRADTQETQYF.

Only one count was recorded for this clonotype. The chain joins TRBV12-3 or TRBV12-4 to TRBJ1-5; no firm D call. CDR3 length: 18 amino acids. V gave up 10 bases and J gave up 0 bases, with 25 bases separating them. The CDR3 DNA is TGTGCCATCTGTTTAAGGTCGAGCAGGTCCCATAGCAATCAGCCCCAGCATTTT. Translating it yields CAICLRSSRSHSNQPQHF.